The rows below give T cell receptor beta chains drawn from one sample of a study of blood T cell repertoires in COVID-19. TCRdb's table, derived via immunoSEQ multiplex PCR, lists solely in-frame clones and lacks some. The sample carries 62,000 or so clones, roughly 76% recorded once. Sequencing used peripheral blood. The receptors were sampled from a human donor in a cohort sampled during active COVID-19. Both conserved end residues are part of each CDR3. The D gene is left open where the match is weak. Size is stated for part of the rows, as once, few or many counts, or as a class when the clone is expanded.

j_call,d_call,v_call,clone_size,cdr3_nt,cdr3_aa
TRBJ2-7,-,TRBV28,-,TGTGCCAGCACTACCCTCTACGAGCAGTACTTC,CASTTLYEQYF
TRBJ1-5,-,TRBV12-3/TRBV12-4,-,TGTGCCAGCAGTTTAGGGGGAGATCAGCCCCAGCATTTT,CASSLGGDQPQHF
TRBJ2-7,-,TRBV2,-,TGTGCCAGCAGTGAAATGGAGTCCTACGAGCAGTACTTC,CASSEMESYEQYF
TRBJ2-3,TRBD2,TRBV4-3,-,TGCGCCAGCAGCCCTGGGGGAGGGGCAGATACGCAGTATTTT,CASSPGGGADTQYF
TRBJ1-1,-,TRBV14,-,TGTGCCAGCAGCCAAGCCCGACTTATGTTTCTGAACACTGAAGCTTTCTTT,CASSQARLMFLNTEAFF
TRBJ1-2,TRBD1,TRBV30,-,TGTGCCTGGGGACAGGGAAACTATGGCTACACCTTC,CAWGQGNYGYTF
TRBJ1-2,TRBD1,TRBV3-1/TRBV3-2,-,TGTGCCAGCAGCCAAAACAGGGGGCGGGGATATGGCTACACCTTC,CASSQNRGRGYGYTF
TRBJ2-2,TRBD2,TRBV5-6,once,TGTGCCAGCAGCCCGCCCCCGGGGGGATACACCGGGGAGCTGTTTTTT,CASSPPPGGYTGELFF
TRBJ2-2,TRBD2,TRBV5-1,-,TGCGCCAGCAGCTTGGGTGGTAGCGGGGGGCCAGCGAACACCGGGGAGCTGTTTTTT,CASSLGGSGGPANTGELFF
TRBJ2-7,-,TRBV10-1,-,TGCGCCAGCAGTCAGGACACCCGCTACGAGCAGTACTTC,CASSQDTRYEQYF
TRBJ1-5,-,TRBV20-1,-,TGCAGTGCTAGTTCAGGGGCCACCAATCAGCCCCAGCATTTT,CSASSGATNQPQHF
TRBJ2-7,TRBD1,TRBV30,-,TGTGCCTGGGGACAGGGGTTCTACGAGCAGTACTTC,CAWGQGFYEQYF
TRBJ2-5,-,TRBV5-1,-,TGCGCCAGCAGCTTGTCCATGCAGTACCAAGAGACCCAGTACTTC,CASSLSMQYQETQYF
TRBJ1-2,TRBD1,TRBV27,-,TGTGCCAGCAGTCCCAGGACAGGGGCCTACTATGGCTACACCTTC,CASSPRTGAYYGYTF
TRBJ2-5,TRBD2,TRBV24-1,-,TGTGCCACCAGTGATGTGGGGACTAGCGGGGGCCCAGGCGAGACCCAGTACTTC,CATSDVGTSGGPGETQYF
TRBJ1-2,-,TRBV13,medium-sized,TGTGCCAGCAGCTTACCGCGGGGGGTGGATGGCTACACCTTC,CASSLPRGVDGYTF
TRBJ2-7,TRBD2,TRBV3-1/TRBV3-2,-,TGTGCCAGCAGCTCCCCAGCCCCAGGGACTAGTGCCCCCGAGCAGTACTTC,CASSSPAPGTSAPEQYF
TRBJ1-4,TRBD1,TRBV5-6,-,TGTGCCAGCAGCCGGGACAGGGCAAATGAAAAACTGTTTTTT,CASSRDRANEKLFF
TRBJ2-1,-,TRBV7-9,once,TGTGCCAGCAGCTTAATGGGTGCGGGGATTGAGCAGTTCTTC,CASSLMGAGIEQFF
TRBJ2-7,TRBD1,TRBV11-2,-,TGTGCCAGCAGCTTAAGTTCACAGGGGGCGCGGTACGAGCAGTACTTC,CASSLSSQGARYEQYF
TRBJ2-1,TRBD2,TRBV7-9,many,TGTGCCAGCAGTCGAGGACTAGCGGGGGTAGTCGAGCAGTTCTTC,CASSRGLAGVVEQFF
TRBJ2-3,TRBD2,TRBV5-1,-,TGCGCCAGCAGCCAGGGATATAGCGGGGGGGCCCAGAAAGATACGCAGTATTTT,CASSQGYSGGAQKDTQYF
TRBJ1-1,-,TRBV28,-,TGTGCCAGCATGTCCCACACCCTGAACACTGAAGCTTTCTTT,CASMSHTLNTEAFF
TRBJ2-1,TRBD1,TRBV5-1,-,TGCGCCAGCAGCAAAAGGACAGGGTTTGAGCAGTTCTTC,CASSKRTGFEQFF
TRBJ2-7,TRBD1,TRBV4-1,-,TGCGCCAGCAGCTTACGAGACAGGGGCATTATTTACGAGCAGTACTTC,CASSLRDRGIIYEQYF
TRBJ2-3,TRBD1,TRBV5-1,-,TGCGCCAGCAGCCTGTGGGGACAGGAGACAGATACGCAGTATTTT,CASSLWGQETDTQYF
TRBJ2-1,TRBD2,TRBV11-3,-,TGTGCCAGCAGCTTGGTAGCGGGGGGTTACAATGAGCAGTTCTTC,CASSLVAGGYNEQFF
TRBJ2-1,TRBD2,TRBV7-2,-,TGTGCCAGCAGCTTAGCGGGCGGGGGGCCCTACAATGAGCAGTTCTTC,CASSLAGGGPYNEQFF
TRBJ1-2,TRBD1,TRBV27,-,TGTGCCAGCAAGGAGGCACAGGGGATTAACTATGGCTACACCTTC,CASKEAQGINYGYTF
TRBJ2-7,TRBD1,TRBV11-2,-,TGTGCCAGCAGCTTAGTCTCTCCAGGACAGGGAGGCGAGCAGTACTTC,CASSLVSPGQGGEQYF
TRBJ2-1,TRBD2,TRBV5-6,-,TGTGCCAGCAGCTTGGGCCGGCGGCGGACTAGCGGTTACAATGAGCAGTTCTTC,CASSLGRRRTSGYNEQFF
TRBJ2-7,TRBD1,TRBV28,-,TGTGCCAGCAGTCAGACAGGGAAGGGGTACGAGCAGTACTTC,CASSQTGKGYEQYF
TRBJ2-5,-,TRBV6-1,-,TGTGCCAGCAGTGAACTATCTGCAGGGGCCCAAGAGACCCAGTACTTC,CASSELSAGAQETQYF
TRBJ1-5,TRBD1,TRBV6-1,-,TGTGCCAGCAGTGAAGGTCGAGGGGGCTCTCAGCCCCAGCATTTT,CASSEGRGGSQPQHF
TRBJ1-1,-,TRBV19,-,TGTGCCAGTGGACTCCGGGTTAAAGGGACTGAAGCTTTCTTT,CASGLRVKGTEAFF
TRBJ1-1,-,TRBV7-9,-,TGTGCCAGCCAATACCCCCGATCCCAGCCGTGGAGCACTGAAGCTTTCTTT,CASQYPRSQPWSTEAFF
TRBJ2-7,TRBD1,TRBV5-6,-,TGTGCCAGCAGCGAATACAGGGGGCCTTCCTACGAGCAGTACTTC,CASSEYRGPSYEQYF
TRBJ1-2,TRBD1,TRBV9,-,TGTGCCAGCAGCGTAGGAGGGGGCTACTATGGCTACACCTTC,CASSVGGGYYGYTF
TRBJ2-3,-,TRBV19,-,TGTGCCAGTAGTATTGGTCCGGGGGGCGCAGATACGCAGTATTTT,CASSIGPGGADTQYF
TRBJ2-5,-,TRBV5-1,few,TGCGCCAGCAGCTTCACATCCCAAGAGACCCAGTACTTC,CASSFTSQETQYF
TRBJ1-1,TRBD1,TRBV5-1,-,TGCGCCAGCAGCTTGGACAGGGGGAACACTGAAGCTTTCTTT,CASSLDRGNTEAFF
TRBJ1-1,-,TRBV30,-,TGTGCCTGGAGTGTCCAGGGGTCTCGCACTGAAGCTTTCTTT,CAWSVQGSRTEAFF
TRBJ2-3,TRBD2,TRBV5-4,once,TGTGCCAGCAAAGCGGGGGACTCCACAGATACGCAGTATTTT,CASKAGDSTDTQYF
TRBJ1-1,-,TRBV13,-,TGTGCCAGCAGCTCCTCAGGAATGAACACTGAAGCTTTCTTT,CASSSSGMNTEAFF
TRBJ2-2,TRBD1,TRBV5-6,-,TGTGCCAGCAGCCTTTACGGACAGGGAGGAACCGGGGAGCTGTTTTTT,CASSLYGQGGTGELFF
TRBJ1-2,TRBD1,TRBV6-1,-,TGTGCCAGCAGAGAAATAGACAGGGGATCTCTCAGTGGGTACACCTTC,CASREIDRGSLSGYTF
TRBJ2-5,-,TRBV29-1,-,TGCAGCGTTGATGGGCAGAACCAAGAGACCCAGTACTTC,CSVDGQNQETQYF
TRBJ1-3,-,TRBV9,-,TGTGCCAGCAGCGTGGGCCCGGACTCTGGAAACACCATATATTTT,CASSVGPDSGNTIYF